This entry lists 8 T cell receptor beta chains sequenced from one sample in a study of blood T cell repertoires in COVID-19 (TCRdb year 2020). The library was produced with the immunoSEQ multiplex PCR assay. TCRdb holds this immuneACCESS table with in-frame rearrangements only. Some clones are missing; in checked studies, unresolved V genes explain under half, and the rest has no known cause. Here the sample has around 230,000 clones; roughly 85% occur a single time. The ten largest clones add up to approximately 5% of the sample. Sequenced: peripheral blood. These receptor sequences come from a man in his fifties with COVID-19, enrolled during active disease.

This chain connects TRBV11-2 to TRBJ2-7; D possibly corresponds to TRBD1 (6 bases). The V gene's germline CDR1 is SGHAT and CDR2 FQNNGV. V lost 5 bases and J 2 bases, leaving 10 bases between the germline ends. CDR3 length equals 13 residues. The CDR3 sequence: CASSPDRTYEQYF. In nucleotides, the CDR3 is TGTGCCAGCAGCCCAGACAGGACCTACGAGCAGTACTTC.

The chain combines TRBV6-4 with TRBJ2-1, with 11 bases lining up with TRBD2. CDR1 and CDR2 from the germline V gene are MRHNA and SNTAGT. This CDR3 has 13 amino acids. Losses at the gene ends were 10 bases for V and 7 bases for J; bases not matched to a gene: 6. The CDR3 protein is CATSGGPENEQFF. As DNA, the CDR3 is TGTGCCACTAGCGGGGGGCCAGAAAATGAGCAGTTCTTC.

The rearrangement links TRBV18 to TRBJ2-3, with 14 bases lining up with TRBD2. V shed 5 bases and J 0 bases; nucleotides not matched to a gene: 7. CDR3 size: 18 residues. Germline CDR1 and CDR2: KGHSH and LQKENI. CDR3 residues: CASSTTSGGATSTDTQYF. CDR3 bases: TGTGCCAGCTCAACGACTAGCGGGGGGGCCACTAGCACAGATACGCAGTATTTT.

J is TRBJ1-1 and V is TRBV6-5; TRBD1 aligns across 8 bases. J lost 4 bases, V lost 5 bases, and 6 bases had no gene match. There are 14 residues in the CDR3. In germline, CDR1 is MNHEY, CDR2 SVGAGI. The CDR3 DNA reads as TGTGCCAGCAGTCGTCGGACAGGGCCCACTGAAGCTTTCTTT. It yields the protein CASSRRTGPTEAFF.

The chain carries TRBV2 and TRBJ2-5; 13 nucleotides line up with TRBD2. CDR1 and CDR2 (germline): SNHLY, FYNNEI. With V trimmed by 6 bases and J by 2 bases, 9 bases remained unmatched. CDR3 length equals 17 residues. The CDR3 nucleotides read TGTGCCAGCAGACCCGGGACTAGCGGGGCCCAACAAGAGACCCAGTACTTC. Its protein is CASRPGTSGAQQETQYF.

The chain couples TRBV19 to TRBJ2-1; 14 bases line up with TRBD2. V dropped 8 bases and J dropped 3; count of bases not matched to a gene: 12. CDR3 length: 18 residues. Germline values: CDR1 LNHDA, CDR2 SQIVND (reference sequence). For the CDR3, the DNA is TGTGCCAGTTCCTCGGGACTAGCGGGGGCCTTCTTCTACAATGAGCAGTTCTTC. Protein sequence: CASSSGLAGAFFYNEQFF. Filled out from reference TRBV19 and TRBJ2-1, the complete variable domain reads DGGITQSPKYLFRKEGQNVTLSCEQNLNHDAMYWYRQDPGQGLRLIYYSQIVNDFQKGDIAEGYSVSREKKESFPLTVTSAQKNPTAFYLCASSSGLAGAFFYNEQFFGPGTRLTVL.

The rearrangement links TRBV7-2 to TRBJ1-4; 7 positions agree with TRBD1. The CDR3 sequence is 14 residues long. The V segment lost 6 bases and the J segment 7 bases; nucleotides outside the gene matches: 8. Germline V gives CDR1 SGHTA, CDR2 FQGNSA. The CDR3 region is CASRRGTASEKLFF. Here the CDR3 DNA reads TGTGCCAGCAGGAGGGGGACAGCTAGTGAAAAACTGTTTTTT. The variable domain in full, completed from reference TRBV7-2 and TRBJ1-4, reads GAGVSQSPSNKVTEKGKDVELRCDPISGHTALYWYRQSLGQGLEFLIYFQGNSAPDKSGLPSDRFSAERTGGSVSTLTIQRTQQEDSAVYLCASRRGTASEKLFFGSGTQLSVL.

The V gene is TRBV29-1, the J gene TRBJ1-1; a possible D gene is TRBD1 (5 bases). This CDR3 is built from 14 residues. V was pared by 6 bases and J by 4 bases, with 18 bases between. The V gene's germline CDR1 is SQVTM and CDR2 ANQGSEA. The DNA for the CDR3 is TGCAGCGTCCTCGGCCTCCGAAGGGGCACTGAAGCTTTCTTT. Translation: CSVLGLRRGTEAFF.